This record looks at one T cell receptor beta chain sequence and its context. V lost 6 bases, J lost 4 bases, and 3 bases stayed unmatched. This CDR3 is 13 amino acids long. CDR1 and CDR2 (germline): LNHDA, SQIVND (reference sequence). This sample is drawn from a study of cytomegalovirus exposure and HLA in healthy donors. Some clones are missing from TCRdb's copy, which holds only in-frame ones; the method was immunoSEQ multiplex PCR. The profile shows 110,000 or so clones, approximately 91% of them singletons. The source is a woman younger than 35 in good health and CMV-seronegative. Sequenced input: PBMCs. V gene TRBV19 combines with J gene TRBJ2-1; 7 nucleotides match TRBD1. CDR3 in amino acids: CASRRQGYNEQFF. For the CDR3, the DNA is TGTGCCAGTAGGCGACAGGGTTACAATGAGCAGTTCTTC.